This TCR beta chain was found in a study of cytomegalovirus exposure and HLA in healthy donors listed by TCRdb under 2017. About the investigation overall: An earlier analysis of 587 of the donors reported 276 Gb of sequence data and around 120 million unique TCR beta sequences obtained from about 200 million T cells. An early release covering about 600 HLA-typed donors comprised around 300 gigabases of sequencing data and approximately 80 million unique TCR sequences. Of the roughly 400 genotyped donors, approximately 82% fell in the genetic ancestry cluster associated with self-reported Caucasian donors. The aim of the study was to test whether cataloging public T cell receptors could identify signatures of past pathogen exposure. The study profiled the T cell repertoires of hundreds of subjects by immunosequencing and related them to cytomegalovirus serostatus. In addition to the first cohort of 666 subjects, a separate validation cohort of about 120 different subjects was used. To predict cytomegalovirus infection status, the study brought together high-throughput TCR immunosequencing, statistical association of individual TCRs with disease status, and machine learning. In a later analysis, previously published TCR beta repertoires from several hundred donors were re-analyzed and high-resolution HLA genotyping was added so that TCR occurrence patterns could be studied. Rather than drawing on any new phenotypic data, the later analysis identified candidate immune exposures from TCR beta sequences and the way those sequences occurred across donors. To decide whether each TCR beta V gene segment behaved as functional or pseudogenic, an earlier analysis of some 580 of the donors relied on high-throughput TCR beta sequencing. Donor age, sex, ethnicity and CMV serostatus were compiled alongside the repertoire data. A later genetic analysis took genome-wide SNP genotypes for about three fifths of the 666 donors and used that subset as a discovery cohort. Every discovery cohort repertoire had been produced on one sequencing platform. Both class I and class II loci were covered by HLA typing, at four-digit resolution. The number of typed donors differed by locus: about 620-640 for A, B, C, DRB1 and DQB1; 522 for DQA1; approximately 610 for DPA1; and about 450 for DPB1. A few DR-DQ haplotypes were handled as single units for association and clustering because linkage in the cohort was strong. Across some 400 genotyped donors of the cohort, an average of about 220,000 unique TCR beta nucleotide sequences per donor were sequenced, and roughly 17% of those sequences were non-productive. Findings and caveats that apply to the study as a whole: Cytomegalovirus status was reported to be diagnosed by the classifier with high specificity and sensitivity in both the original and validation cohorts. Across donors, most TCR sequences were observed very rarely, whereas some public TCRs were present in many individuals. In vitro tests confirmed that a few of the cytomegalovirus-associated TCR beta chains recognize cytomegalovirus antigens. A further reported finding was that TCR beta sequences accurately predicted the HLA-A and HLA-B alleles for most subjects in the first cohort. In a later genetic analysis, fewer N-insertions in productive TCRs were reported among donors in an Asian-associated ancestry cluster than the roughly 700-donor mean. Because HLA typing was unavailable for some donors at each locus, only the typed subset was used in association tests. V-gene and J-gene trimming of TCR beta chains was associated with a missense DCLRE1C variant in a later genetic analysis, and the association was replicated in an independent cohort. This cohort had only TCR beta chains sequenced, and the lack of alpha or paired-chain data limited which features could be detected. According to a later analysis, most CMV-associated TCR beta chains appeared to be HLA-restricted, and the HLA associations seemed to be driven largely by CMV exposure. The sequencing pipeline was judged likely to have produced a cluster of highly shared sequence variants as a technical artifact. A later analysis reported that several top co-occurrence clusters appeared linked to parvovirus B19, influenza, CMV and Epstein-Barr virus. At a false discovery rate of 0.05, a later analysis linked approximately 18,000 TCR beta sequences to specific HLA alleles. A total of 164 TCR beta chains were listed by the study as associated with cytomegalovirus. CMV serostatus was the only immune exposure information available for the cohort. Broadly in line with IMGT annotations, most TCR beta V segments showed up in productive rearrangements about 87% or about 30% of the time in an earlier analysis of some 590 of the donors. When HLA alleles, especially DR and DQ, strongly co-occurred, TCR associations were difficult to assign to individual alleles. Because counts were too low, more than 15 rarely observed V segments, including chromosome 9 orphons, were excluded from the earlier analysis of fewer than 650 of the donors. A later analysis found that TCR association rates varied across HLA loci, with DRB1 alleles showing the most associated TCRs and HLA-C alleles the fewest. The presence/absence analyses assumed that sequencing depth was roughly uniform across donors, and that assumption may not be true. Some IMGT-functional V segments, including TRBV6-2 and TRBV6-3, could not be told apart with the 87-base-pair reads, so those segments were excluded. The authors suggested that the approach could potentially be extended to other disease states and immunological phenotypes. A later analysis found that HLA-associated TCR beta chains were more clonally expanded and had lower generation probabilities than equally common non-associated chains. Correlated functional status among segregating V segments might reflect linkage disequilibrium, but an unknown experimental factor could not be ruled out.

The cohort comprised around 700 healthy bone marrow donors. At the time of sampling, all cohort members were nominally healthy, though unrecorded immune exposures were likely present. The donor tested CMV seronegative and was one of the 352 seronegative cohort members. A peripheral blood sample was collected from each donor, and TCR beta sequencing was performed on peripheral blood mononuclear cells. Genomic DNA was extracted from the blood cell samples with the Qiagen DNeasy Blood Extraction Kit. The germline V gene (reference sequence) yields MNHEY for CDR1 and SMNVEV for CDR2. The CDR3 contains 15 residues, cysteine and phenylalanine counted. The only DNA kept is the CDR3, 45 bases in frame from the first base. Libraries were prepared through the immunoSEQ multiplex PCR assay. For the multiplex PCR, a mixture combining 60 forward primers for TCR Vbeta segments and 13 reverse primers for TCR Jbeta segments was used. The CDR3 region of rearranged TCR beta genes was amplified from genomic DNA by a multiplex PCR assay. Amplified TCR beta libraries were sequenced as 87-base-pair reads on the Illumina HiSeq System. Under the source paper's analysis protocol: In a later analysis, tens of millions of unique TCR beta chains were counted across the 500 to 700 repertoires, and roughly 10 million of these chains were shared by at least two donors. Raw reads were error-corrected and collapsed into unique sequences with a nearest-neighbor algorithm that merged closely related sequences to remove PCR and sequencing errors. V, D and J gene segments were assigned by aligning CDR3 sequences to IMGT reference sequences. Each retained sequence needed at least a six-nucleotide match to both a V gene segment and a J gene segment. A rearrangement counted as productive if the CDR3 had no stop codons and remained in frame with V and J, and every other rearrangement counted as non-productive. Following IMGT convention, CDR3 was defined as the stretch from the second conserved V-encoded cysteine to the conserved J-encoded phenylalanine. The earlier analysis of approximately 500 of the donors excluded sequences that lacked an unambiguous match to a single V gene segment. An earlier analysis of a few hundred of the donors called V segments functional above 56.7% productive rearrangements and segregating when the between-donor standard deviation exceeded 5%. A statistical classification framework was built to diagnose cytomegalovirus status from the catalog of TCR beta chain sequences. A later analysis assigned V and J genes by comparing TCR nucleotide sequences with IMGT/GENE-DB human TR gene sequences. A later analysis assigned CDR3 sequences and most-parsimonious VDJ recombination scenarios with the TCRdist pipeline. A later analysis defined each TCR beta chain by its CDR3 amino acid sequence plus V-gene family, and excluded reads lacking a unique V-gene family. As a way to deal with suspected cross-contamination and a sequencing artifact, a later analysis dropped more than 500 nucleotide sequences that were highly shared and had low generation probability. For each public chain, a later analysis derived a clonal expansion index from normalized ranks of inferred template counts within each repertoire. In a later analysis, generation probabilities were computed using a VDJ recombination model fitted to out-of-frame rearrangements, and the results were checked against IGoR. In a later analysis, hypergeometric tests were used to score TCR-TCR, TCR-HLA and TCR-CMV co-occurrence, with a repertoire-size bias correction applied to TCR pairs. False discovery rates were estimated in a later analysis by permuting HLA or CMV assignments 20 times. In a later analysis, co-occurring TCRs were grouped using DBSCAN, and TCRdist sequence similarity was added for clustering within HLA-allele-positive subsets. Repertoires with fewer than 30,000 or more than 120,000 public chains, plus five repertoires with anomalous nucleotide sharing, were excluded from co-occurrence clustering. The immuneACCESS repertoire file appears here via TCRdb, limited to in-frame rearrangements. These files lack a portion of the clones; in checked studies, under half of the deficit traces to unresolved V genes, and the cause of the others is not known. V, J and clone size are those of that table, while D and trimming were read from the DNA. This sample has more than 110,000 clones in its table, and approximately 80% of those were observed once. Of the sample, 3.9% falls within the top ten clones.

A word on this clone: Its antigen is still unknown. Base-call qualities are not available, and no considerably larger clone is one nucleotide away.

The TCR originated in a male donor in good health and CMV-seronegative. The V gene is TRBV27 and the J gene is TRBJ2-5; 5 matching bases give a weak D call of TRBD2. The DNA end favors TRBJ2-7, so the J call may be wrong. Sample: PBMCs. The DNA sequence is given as TGTGCCAGCAGTTTCGGGGTCGAGAGCTCCTACGAGCAGTACTTC. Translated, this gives CASSFGVESSYEQYF.